These 8 T cell receptor beta chains came from one sample sequenced in a study of blood T cell repertoires in COVID-19. The data were produced by immunoSEQ multiplex PCR, yet TCRdb's version contains in-frame clones alone and is incomplete. The sample includes about 97,000 clones, approximately 87% of them seen just once. The sequenced sample was peripheral blood. The origin of the receptors is a human donor in a cohort sampled during active COVID-19.

The V call is TRBV5-6, the J call TRBJ2-5; maybe TRBD1 (6 bases). Trimming shortened V by 0 bases and J by 2 bases, and 8 bases separated the two germline ends. CDR1 and CDR2 (germline): SGHDT, YYEEEE. The CDR3 contains 14 residues. The CDR3 DNA reads as TGTGCCAGCAGCTTGGGAAGGGGGCAAGAGACCCAGTACTTC. Translated, it gives CASSLGRGQETQYF.

The V call is TRBV9, the J call TRBJ2-1; no clear D. V was shortened by 4 bases and J by 0 bases, with 11 bases between the two germline ends. From germline, CDR1 is SGDLS and CDR2 YYNGEE. This CDR3 is built from 15 residues. This CDR3 is CASSRALSSYNEQFF. The CDR3 DNA reads TGTGCCAGCAGCCGAGCCCTTAGCTCCTACAATGAGCAGTTCTTC.

The chain uses TRBV4-3 and TRBJ1-3; D is ambiguous. Germline CDR1 and CDR2: LGHNA and YSLEER. This CDR3 region has 15 residues. Trimming took off 1 base at V and 1 base at J, with 8 bases between the two ends. The CDR3 sequence: CASSQGGGSGNTIYF. As DNA, the CDR3 is TGCGCCAGCAGCCAAGGGGGAGGATCTGGAAACACCATATATTTT.

The rearrangement joins TRBV11-3 to TRBJ2-1; no definite D call. Trimming stripped 4 bases from V and 3 bases from J, with 13 bases between. In germline, CDR1 is SGHNT, CDR2 YENEEA. This CDR3 has 15 amino acids. CDR3 nucleotides: TGTGCCAGCAGCTATTTCGGAGCTAACTACAATGAGCAGTTCTTC. Translation gives CASSYFGANYNEQFF.

The count of this clone is one. The chain joins TRBV10-3 to TRBJ1-2, with 8 nucleotides matching TRBD1. J gave up 9 bases and V 3 bases, and 9 bases lay outside the gene matches. This CDR3 is built from 14 residues. Germline V CDR1 and CDR2: ENHRY, SYGVKD. This CDR3 is CAISDPGTGRSYTF. DNA for the CDR3: TGTGCCATCAGTGACCCCGGGACAGGTAGGAGCTACACCTTC.

The J gene is TRBJ2-7, the V gene TRBV11-2, with TRBD2 identical over 7 bases. The CDR3 runs 18 residues. Germline-derived CDR1 and CDR2 are SGHAT and FQNNGV. J was trimmed by 9 bases and V by 8 bases; bases with no gene match: 28. The CDR3 here is CASELGPGVGLFGFGQYF. CDR3 sequence (DNA): TGTGCCAGCGAGCTTGGACCCGGAGTGGGACTATTCGGCTTCGGGCAGTACTTC.

A single count supports this clone. This chain uses TRBV5-1 with TRBJ2-3; weak D call: TRBD2 (5 bases). Germline CDR1 SGHRS, CDR2 YFSETQ. Trimming removed 0 bases from V and 0 bases from J, with 11 bases in between. CDR3 length: 16 residues. The CDR3 nucleotides are TGCGCCAGCAGCTTGGAAGGGAGAGGGAGCACAGATACGCAGTATTTT. It yields the protein CASSLEGRGSTDTQYF.

Only one count was recorded for this clone. The chain joins TRBV25-1 to TRBJ1-1; D not resolved. The CDR3 loop spans 17 amino acids. Trimming pared 6 bases from V and 0 bases from J, leaving 20 bases between. CDR1 is MGHDK and CDR2 is SYGVNS in the germline V gene. The CDR3 DNA is TGTGCCAGCAGGTCGGGTGGCGGAAACACCCTGAACACTGAAGCTTTCTTT. Its protein product is CASRSGGGNTLNTEAFF.